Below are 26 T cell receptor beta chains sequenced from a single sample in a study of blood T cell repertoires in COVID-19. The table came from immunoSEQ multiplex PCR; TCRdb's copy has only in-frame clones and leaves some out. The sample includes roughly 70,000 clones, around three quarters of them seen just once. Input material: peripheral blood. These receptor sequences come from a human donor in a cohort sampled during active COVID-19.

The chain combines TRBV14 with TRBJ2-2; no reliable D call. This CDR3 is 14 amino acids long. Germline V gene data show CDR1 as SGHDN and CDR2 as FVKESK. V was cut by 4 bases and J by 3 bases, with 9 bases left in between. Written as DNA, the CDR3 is TGTGCCAGCAGCCCGTATCTAGACACCGGGGAGCTGTTTTTT. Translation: CASSPYLDTGELFF.

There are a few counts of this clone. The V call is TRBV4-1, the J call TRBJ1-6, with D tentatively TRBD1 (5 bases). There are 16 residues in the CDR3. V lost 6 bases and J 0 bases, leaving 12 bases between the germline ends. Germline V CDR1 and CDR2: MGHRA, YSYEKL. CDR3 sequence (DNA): TGCGCCAGCAGGCCGACAGATGGCTCCTATAATTCACCCCTCCACTTT. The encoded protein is CASRPTDGSYNSPLHF.

The CDR3 nucleotides are TGTGCCACCAGCAGAGGAGGGAACCGCTACGAGCAGTACTTC. It specifies CATSRGGNRYEQYF. This chain connects TRBV15 to TRBJ2-7; D possibly corresponds to TRBD2 (5 bases). Between the trimmed V and J ends, which lost 1 base and 3 bases, there was a span of 10 bases. CDR3 size: 14 residues. Germline CDR1 reads LNHNV; CDR2 reads YYDKDF (reference sequence).

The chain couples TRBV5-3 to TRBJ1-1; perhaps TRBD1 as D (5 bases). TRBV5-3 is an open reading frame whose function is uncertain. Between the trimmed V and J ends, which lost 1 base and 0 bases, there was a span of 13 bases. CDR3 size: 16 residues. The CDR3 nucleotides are TGTGCCAGAAGCTTGACGGGGGGTGCCATGAACACTGAAGCTTTCTTT. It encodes CARSLTGGAMNTEAFF.

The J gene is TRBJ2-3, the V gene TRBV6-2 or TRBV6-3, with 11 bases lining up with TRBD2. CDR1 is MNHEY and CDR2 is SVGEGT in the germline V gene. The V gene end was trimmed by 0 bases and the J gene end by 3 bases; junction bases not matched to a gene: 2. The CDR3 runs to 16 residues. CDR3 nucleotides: TGTGCCAGCAGTTACTCGACTAGCGGGATGACAGATACGCAGTATTTT. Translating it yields CASSYSTSGMTDTQYF.

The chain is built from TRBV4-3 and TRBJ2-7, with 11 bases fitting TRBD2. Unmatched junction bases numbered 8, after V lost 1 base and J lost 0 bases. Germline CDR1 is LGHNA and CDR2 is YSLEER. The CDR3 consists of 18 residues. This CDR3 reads CASSQGRLAGGLSYEQYF. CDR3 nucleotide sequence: TGCGCCAGCAGCCAAGGTCGGCTAGCGGGAGGCCTCTCCTACGAGCAGTACTTC.

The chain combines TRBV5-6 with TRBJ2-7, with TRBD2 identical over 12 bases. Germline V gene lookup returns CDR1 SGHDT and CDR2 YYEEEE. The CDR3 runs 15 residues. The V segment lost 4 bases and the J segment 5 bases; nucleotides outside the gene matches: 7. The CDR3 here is CASSPRLAGVNEQYF. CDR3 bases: TGTGCCAGCAGCCCGAGACTAGCGGGAGTCAACGAGCAGTACTTC.

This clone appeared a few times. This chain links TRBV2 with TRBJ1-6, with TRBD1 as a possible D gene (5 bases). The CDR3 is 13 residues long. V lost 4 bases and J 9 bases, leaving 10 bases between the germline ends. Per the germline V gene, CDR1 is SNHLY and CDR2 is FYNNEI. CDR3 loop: CASSGEGASPLHF. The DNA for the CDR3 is TGTGCCAGCAGTGGAGAAGGGGCTTCACCCCTCCACTTT.

CDR3 coding DNA: TGTGCCAGCAGTCCATGGACAGGGGGCGGGACTGAAGCTTTCTTT. The encoded protein is CASSPWTGGGTEAFF. The chain links TRBV27 to TRBJ1-1, with TRBD1 identical over 11 bases. The V and J ends lost 5 bases and 5 bases, in that order; junction bases with no gene match: 7. CDR1 and CDR2 (germline): MNHEY, SMNVEV (reference sequence). CDR3 size: 15 residues.

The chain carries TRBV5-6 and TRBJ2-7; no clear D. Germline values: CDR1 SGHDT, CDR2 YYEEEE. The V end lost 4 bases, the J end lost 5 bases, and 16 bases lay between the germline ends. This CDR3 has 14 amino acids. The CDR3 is CASSLAAGAHEQYF. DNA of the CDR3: TGTGCCAGCAGCCTGGCGGCCGGAGCTCACGAGCAGTACTTC.

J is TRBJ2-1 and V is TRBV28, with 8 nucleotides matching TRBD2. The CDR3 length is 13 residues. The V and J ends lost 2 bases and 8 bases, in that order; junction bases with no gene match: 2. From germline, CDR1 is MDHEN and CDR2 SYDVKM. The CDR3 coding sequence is TGTGCCAGCAGTTTAGGACTAGCCTATGAGCAGTTCTTC. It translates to CASSLGLAYEQFF.

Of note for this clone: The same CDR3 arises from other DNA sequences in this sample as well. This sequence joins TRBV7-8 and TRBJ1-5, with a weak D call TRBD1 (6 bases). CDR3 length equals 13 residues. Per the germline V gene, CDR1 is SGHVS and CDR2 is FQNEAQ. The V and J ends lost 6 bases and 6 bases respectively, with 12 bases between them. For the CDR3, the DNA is TGTGCCAGCAGTTTAACAGGGATTCAGCCCCAGCATTTT. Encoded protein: CASSLTGIQPQHF.

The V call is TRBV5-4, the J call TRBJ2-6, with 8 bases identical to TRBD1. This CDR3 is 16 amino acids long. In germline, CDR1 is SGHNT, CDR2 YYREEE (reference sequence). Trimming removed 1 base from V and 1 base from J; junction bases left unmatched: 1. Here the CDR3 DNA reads TGTGCCAGCAGCTTGACAGGGGGGTCTGGGGCCAACGTCCTGACTTTC. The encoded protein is CASSLTGGSGANVLTF.

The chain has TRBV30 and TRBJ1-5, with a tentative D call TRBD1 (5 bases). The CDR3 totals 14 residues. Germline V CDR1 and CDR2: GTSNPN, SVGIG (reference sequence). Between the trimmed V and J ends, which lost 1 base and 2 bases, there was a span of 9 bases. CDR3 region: CAWSATRGNQPQHF. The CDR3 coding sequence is TGTGCCTGGAGTGCCACCAGGGGCAATCAGCCCCAGCATTTT.

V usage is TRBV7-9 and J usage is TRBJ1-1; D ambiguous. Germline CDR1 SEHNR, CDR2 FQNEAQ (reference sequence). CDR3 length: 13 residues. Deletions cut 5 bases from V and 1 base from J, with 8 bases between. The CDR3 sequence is CASSRTGNTEAFF. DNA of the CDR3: TGTGCCAGCAGCAGGACTGGGAACACTGAAGCTTTCTTT. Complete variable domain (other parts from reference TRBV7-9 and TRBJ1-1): DTGVSQNPRHKITKRGQNVTFRCDPISEHNRLYWYRQTLGQGPEFLTYFQNEAQLEKSRLLSDRFSAERPKGSFSTLEIQRTEQGDSAMYLCASSRTGNTEAFFGQGTRLTVV.

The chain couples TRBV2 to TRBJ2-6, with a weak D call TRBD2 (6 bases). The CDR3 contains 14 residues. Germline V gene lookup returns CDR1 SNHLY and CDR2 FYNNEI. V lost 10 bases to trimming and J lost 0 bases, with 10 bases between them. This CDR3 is CATDGGSGANVLTF. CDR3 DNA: TGTGCCACCGACGGGGGCTCTGGGGCCAACGTCCTGACTTTC. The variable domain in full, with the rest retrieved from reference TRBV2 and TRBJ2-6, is EPEVTQTPSHQVTQMGQEVILRCVPISNHLYFYWYRQILGQKVEFLVSFYNNEISEKSEIFDDQFSVERPDGSNFTLKIRSTKLEDSAMYFCATDGGSGANVLTFGAGSRLTVL.

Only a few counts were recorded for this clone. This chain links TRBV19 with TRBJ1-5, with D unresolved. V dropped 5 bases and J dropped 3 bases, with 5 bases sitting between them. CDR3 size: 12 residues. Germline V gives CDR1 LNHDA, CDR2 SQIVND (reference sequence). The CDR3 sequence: CASSFHNQPQHF. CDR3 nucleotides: TGTGCCAGTAGTTTCCACAATCAGCCCCAGCATTTT.

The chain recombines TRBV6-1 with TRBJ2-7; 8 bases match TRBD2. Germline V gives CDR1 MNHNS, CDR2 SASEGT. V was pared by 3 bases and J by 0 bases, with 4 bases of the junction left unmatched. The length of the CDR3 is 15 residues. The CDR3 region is CASSDPGRVSYEQYF. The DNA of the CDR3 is TGTGCCAGCAGTGATCCCGGGAGGGTCTCCTACGAGCAGTACTTC.

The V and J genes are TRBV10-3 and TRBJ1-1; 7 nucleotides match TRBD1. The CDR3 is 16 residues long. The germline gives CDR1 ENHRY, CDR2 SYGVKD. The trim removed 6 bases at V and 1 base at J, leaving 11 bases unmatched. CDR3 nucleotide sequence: TGTGCCATCAGAAGCCGAATACAGGGGACGAACACTGAAGCTTTCTTT. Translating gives CAIRSRIQGTNTEAFF.

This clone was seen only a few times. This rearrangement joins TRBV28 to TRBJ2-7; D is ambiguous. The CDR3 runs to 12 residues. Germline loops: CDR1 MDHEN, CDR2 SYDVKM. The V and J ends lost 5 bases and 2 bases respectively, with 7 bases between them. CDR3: CASSTHTYEQYF. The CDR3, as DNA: TGTGCCAGCAGTACTCATACCTACGAGCAGTACTTC.

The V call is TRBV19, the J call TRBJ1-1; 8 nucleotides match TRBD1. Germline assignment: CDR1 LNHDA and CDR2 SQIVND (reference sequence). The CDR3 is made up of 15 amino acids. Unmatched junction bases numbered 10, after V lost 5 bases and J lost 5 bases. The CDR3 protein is CASSGLGWDRTEAFF. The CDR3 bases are TGTGCCAGTAGTGGCCTTGGTTGGGACAGGACTGAAGCTTTCTTT.

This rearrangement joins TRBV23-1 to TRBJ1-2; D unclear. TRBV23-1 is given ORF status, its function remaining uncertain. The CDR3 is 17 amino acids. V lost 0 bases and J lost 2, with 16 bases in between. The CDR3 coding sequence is TGCGCCAGCAGTCAATCGAAGGAGGGAGTTGAGAACTATGGCTACACCTTC. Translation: CASSQSKEGVENYGYTF.

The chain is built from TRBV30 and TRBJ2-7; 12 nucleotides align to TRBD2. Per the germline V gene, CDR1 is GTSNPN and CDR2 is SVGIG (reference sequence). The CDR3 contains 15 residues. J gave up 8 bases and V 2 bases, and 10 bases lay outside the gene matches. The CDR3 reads CAWSPPSGRALQQYF. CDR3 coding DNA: TGTGCCTGGAGTCCCCCTAGCGGGAGGGCCCTGCAGCAGTACTTC. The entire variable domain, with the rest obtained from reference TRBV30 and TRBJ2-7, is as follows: SQTIHQWPATLVQPVGSPLSLECTVEGTSNPNLYWYRQAAGRGLQLLFYSVGIGQISSEVPQNLSASRPQDRQFILSSKKLLLSDSGFYLCAWSPPSGRALQQYFGPGTRLTVT.

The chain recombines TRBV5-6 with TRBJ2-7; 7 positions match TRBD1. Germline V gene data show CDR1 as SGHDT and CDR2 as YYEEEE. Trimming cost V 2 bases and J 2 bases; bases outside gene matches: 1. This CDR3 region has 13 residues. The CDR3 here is CASSFGTAYEQYF. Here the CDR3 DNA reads TGTGCCAGCAGCTTTGGGACAGCCTACGAGCAGTACTTC.

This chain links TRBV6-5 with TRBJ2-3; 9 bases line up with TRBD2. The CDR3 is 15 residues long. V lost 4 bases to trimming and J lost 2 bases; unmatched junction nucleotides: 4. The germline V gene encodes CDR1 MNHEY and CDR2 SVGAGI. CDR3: CASSLAGVPTDTQYF. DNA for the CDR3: TGTGCCAGCAGTTTAGCGGGAGTCCCCACAGATACGCAGTATTTT.

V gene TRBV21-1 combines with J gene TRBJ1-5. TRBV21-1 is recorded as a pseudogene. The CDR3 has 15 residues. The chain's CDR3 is CASSKASETNQPQHF. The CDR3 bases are TGTGCCAGCAGCAAAGCTTCAGAGACTAATCAGCCCCAGCATTTT.